The sequence of this T cell receptor (beta chain) was determined in a study of blood T cell repertoires in COVID-19. Overall study context: COVID-19 samples collected from the United States, Italy and Spain covered acute and convalescent phases. PBMCs, B-cell-depleted T cells, or T cells provided the cDNA or gDNA that made up the material.

The CDR3 spans 14 residues. The germline V gene encodes CDR1 MDHEN and CDR2 SYDVKM. Trimming cost V 5 bases and J 7 bases, with 17 bases left between them. Authors' methods: Amplification of reference gene primers was used by the study to estimate nucleated cell counts. Some clones are missing from TCRdb's copy, which holds only in-frame ones; the method was immunoSEQ multiplex PCR. V, J and clone size derive from that table, while D and trimming were established from the DNA sequence. The sample lists 150,000 to 180,000 clones, 75% to 95% occurring once. The chain joins TRBV28 to TRBJ1-1; D perhaps matches TRBD1 (6 bases). This receptor was identified in a man aged 50-59 years with acute or convalescent COVID-19. The specimen sequenced was peripheral blood. This CDR3 reads CASSGSGTTYEAFF. The CDR3 DNA sequence: TGTGCCAGCAGTGGGTCCGGGACAACCTATGAAGCTTTCTTT.